The clone carrying this T cell receptor (beta chain) has just one count. As yet, its antigen is unknown. This specimen belongs to a study of regulatory T cells in long-lasting Graves disease. Libraries of TCR beta came from iRepertoire HTBI primers plus Arm-PCR of CDR3 regions. One entry per CDR3 protein results from TCRdb running MiXCR on the multiplex PCR reads. Of 350,000 to 450,000 distinct CDR3 sequences detected, 15% to 20% appear once; the ten largest clones hold 25% to 30%. Overall study results and limits: TCR diversity was lower in persistent Graves' patients (versus newly diagnosed ones).

Time point specified: newly diagnosed GD, antithyroid drugs for less than 3 months. TCR sequences were obtained from RNA taken from PBMCs. Another study also made use of these data, one on T cells in Graves' hyperthyroidism and ophthalmopathy. From that second work: HTBI primers were the set used in a first-round RT-PCR of the TCR CDR3. From stable hyperthyroidism, ophthalmopathy was separated by a 13 V-J model.

This clonotype was sampled from a man aged 40-55 years with Graves disease. The sequencing used peripheral blood mononuclear cells (PBMCs), collected at new diagnosis, from a patient treated with antithyroid drugs.

The CDR3 sequence is CASSIAGTTANTQYF. Written as DNA, the CDR3 is TGCGCCAGCAGCATCGCGGGGACCACCGCGAATACGCAGTATTTT. V usage is TRBV5-1 and J usage is TRBJ2-3, with D perhaps matching TRBD2 (6 bases). V was clipped by 4 bases and J by 7 bases, with 19 bases between them. Germline V lookup: CDR1 SGHRS, CDR2 YFSETQ. The CDR3 has 15 amino acids.